This T cell receptor (beta chain) was captured by sequencing in a study of T-cell memory formation after mild COVID-19 (dated by TCRdb to about 2021). For context, the study as a whole: TCR sequence clusters from the two donors were found to be largely donor specific. Two young, previously healthy adult volunteers, one female and one male, were included in the cohort. Longitudinal TCRalpha and TCRbeta repertoire sequencing tracked T-cell clones expanding and contracting after mild COVID-19 in a couple of donors.

Ficoll-Paque density gradient centrifugation was the method used to isolate PBMCs. The germline V gene supplies CDR1 MDHEN and CDR2 SYDVKM. The CDR3 spans 14 residues, from the cysteine through the phenylalanine. Only the CDR3 part of the read is kept: 42 bases, read in frame from the first base. From V the trimming removes 6 bases and from J it removes 7 bases, while the gene matches leave 8 bases of the junction unaccounted for. The reads were generated on an Illumina NovaSeq 6000. Using 5'RACE with constant-segment primers, TCRalpha and TCRbeta cDNA libraries were constructed, with sample barcodes and unique molecular identifiers added in the process. RNA was extracted from every sample with Trizol reagent. Libraries were amplified in two PCR steps, with a second sample barcode and Illumina TruSeq adapters added in the second step. Sequencing of libraries was performed on an Illumina NovaSeq with 2 x 150 bp paired-end reads. In the authors' own workflow: With migec v1.2.7, reads were demultiplexed and then collapsed into UMI-guided consensus sequences. With mixcr v2.1.11, UMI consensuses were aligned to TRA and TRB V and J templates and assembled into clonotypes. Clonotypes were classified as expanded or contracted when called significant by both edgeR and NoisET, with noise models trained on biological replicates. For edgeR calls, the cutoffs were a false discovery rate-adjusted p below 0.01 and a log2 fold-change threshold of 1. As an exploratory analysis of dynamics, max-normalized trajectories of the 1000 most abundant clonotypes were examined by PCA with hierarchical clustering. Separately sequenced CD4+ and CD8+ repertoires were used to assign a CD4 or CD8 phenotype to each responding clone. TCRdb ran its own pipeline on the public reads, namely fastp trimming at Q25 and MiXCR clone calling, and kept in-frame beta chains. CDR3 protein sequences are deduplicated, and each keeps its most common genes and DNA. TCRdb, rather than the study authors, made the V and J calls. The sample profile shows 150,000 or so distinct CDR3 sequences; 11% of them were found once. About 3.5% of the sample belongs to the ten largest clones.

With regard to this clonotype: This clone's antigen is unknown. No per-base quality is available; no much larger clone lies one base away.

General conclusions and limits of the study: The detection of some responding clones in pre-infection memory suggests that pre-existing cross-reactive memory T cells joined the SARS-CoV-2 response. Clones that contracted from day 15 to 85 showed balanced CD4/CD8 phenotypes, whereas a second wave of clones that expanded from day 15 to 37 leaned towards CD4+. Contracting CD4+ clones were located mainly in the CM and EM memory subsets, whereas CD8+ clones were found to be enriched in EMRA. Only a couple of mild cases were covered by the study, and larger cohorts that include severe cases with pre-infection samples were considered necessary. SARS-CoV-2 specificity was not confirmed for the second-wave clones peaking on day 37.

Sequencing was carried out using PBMCs or a T cell subset sorted from them (not recorded which). The clonotype comes from a man between 18 and 35 years old who had mild COVID-19 (a few samples of this study predate the infection). The sample titles of this study are shuffled in the database, so cell type and time point are left out; the donor was told from shared clones. The rearranged chain carries TRBV28 and TRBJ2-2, with 7 bases in between that match TRBD1. CDR3 protein: CASRSTGVYGELFF. The base sequence is TGTGCCAGCAGGTCCACAGGGGTCTACGGGGAGCTGTTTTTT.